This T cell receptor (beta chain) was recorded in a study of blood T cell repertoires in COVID-19. Deletions cut 5 bases from V and 0 bases from J, with 14 bases between. CDR1 LNHDA and CDR2 SQIVND come from the germline V gene (reference sequence). CDR3 length: 16 residues. This clone was found once. Profiling relied on immunoSEQ multiplex PCR, and the TCRdb table lists in-frame clones only, not all of them. The data contain about 190,000 clones, roughly 80% of them singletons. Participants were aged about 18 to 89 years, lived in under 25 US areas, and enrolled virtually. Specimen: PBMCs or T cells enriched from blood (not recorded which). The TCR was taken from a woman in her 30s who had recovered from COVID-19. This rearrangement joins TRBV19 to TRBJ2-4, with D perhaps TRBD2 (6 bases). As DNA, the CDR3 is TGTGCCAGTAGTGGCATAGCGGCCCTAGCCAAAAACATTCAGTACTTC. It translates to CASSGIAALAKNIQYF.